These 11 T cell receptor beta chains came from one sample sequenced in a study of blood T cell repertoires in COVID-19. Assay: immunoSEQ multiplex PCR; the TCRdb copy retains only in-frame clones and omits some. The data show about 39,000 clones, with more than 85% seen just once and approximately 2.3% held by the top ten. Sample: peripheral blood. The receptor source for this set is a man in his fifties or sixties with active COVID-19.

The V and J genes are TRBV3-1 (or the pseudogene TRBV3-2) and TRBJ1-1; the D is unclear. With 3 bases removed from V and 4 bases from J, the gap between germline ends came to 15 bases. CDR1 and CDR2 (germline): LGHDT, YNNKEL (reference sequence). The CDR3 has 15 residues. CDR3 amino acids: CASSHPVGVVTEAFF. The CDR3 DNA sequence: TGTGCCAGCAGCCATCCCGTCGGGGTCGTCACTGAAGCTTTCTTT.

The chain employs TRBV20-1 and TRBJ2-7; perhaps TRBD2 as D (6 bases). The CDR3 contains 10 residues. The V gene's germline CDR1 is DFQATT and CDR2 SNEGSKA (reference sequence). V lost 6 bases and J 6 bases, leaving 9 bases between the germline ends. The CDR3 coding sequence is TGCAGTGCAGTCGGGAGCGAGCAGTACTTC. Protein sequence: CSAVGSEQYF.

The J gene is TRBJ1-4, the V gene TRBV2; 8 bases line up with TRBD1. There are 15 residues in the CDR3. Germline V gives CDR1 SNHLY, CDR2 FYNNEI. The V segment lost 5 bases and the J segment 1 base; nucleotides outside the gene matches: 3. The CDR3 bases are TGTGCCAGCAGTCTCGACAGGGGAACTAATGAAAAACTGTTTTTT. It codes for CASSLDRGTNEKLFF.

This chain uses TRBV7-6 with TRBJ1-2; D possibly corresponds to TRBD1 (6 bases). CDR3 length: 17 amino acids. V was trimmed by 0 bases and J by 8 bases, leaving 22 bases between them. Germline-derived CDR1 and CDR2 are SGHVS and FNYEAQ. CDR3 loop: CASSLAVGQGKVYGYTF. The CDR3 coding sequence is TGTGCCAGCAGCTTAGCTGTTGGGCAGGGGAAAGTGTACGGCTACACCTTC.

The chain joins TRBV6-5 to TRBJ1-2; possible D gene TRBD1, 5 bases. Germline-derived CDR1 and CDR2 are MNHEY and SVGAGI. The CDR3 length is 14 residues. V was pared by 1 base and J by 6 bases, with 12 bases between. The CDR3 DNA reads as TGTGCCAGCAGTTACTTCGCAGGGCCGGATGGCTACACCTTC. Amino acid sequence: CASSYFAGPDGYTF.

Concerning this clone: The same CDR3 can be traced to other DNA sequences in this sample. V gene TRBV18 combines with J gene TRBJ1-1; D is unclear. There are 15 residues in the CDR3. V was shortened by 1 base and J by 1 base, with 10 bases between the two germline ends. Germline-derived CDR1 and CDR2 are KGHSH and LQKENI. CDR3 DNA: TGTGCCAGCTCACCACAGGGAGGGTGGAACACTGAAGCTTTCTTT. Protein: CASSPQGGWNTEAFF.

V usage is TRBV29-1 and J usage is TRBJ2-7, with 9 bases that match TRBD1. The CDR3 extends over 14 amino acids. CDR1 is SQVTM, CDR2 ANQGSEA, per germline. Trimming at V came to 3 bases and at J to 5 bases, leaving 8 bases not matched to a gene. The CDR3 DNA is TGCAGCGTTGAGGCCGGGACAGGGAAGCACGAGCAGTACTTC. Translating it yields CSVEAGTGKHEQYF.

The chain couples TRBV19 to TRBJ1-2; D perhaps matches TRBD1 (5 bases). The CDR3 covers 13 residues. V lost 9 bases to trimming and J lost 6 bases, with 17 bases between them. Germline assignment: CDR1 LNHDA and CDR2 SQIVND (reference sequence). CDR3 residues: CASRDLGANGYTF. As DNA, the CDR3 is TGTGCCAGCAGAGATCTAGGGGCAAATGGCTACACCTTC. Variable domain in full (rest from reference TRBV19 and TRBJ1-2): DGGITQSPKYLFRKEGQNVTLSCEQNLNHDAMYWYRQDPGQGLRLIYYSQIVNDFQKGDIAEGYSVSREKKESFPLTVTSAQKNPTAFYLCASRDLGANGYTFGSGTRLTVV.

This clone was counted only a few times. The chain employs TRBV3-1 (or the pseudogene TRBV3-2) and TRBJ2-3; 12 nucleotides agree with TRBD2. This CDR3 has 17 residues. Trimming cost V 4 bases and J 3 bases; bases outside gene matches: 8. Germline CDR1 LGHDT, CDR2 YNNKEL (reference sequence). The CDR3 DNA is TGTGCCAGCAGCCCGTGGCTAGCGGGGGGGGGTACAGATACGCAGTATTTT. Translated, it gives CASSPWLAGGGTDTQYF.

This clone was detected only once. This chain links TRBV4-1 with TRBJ2-7; TRBD2 agrees at 11 bases. The V gene's germline CDR1 is MGHRA and CDR2 YSYEKL. Unmatched junction bases numbered 11, after V lost 0 bases and J lost 4 bases. The CDR3 has 18 amino acids. CDR3 loop: CASSQDSTGSGRGYEQYF. The CDR3 DNA reads TGCGCCAGCAGCCAAGATTCCACGGGTAGCGGGAGGGGTTACGAGCAGTACTTC.

The V gene is TRBV19, the J gene TRBJ1-1, with D tentatively TRBD1 (6 bases). CDR1 and CDR2 from the germline V gene are LNHDA and SQIVND (reference sequence). The CDR3 loop spans 14 amino acids. V dropped 3 bases and J dropped 1 base, with 9 bases sitting between them. CDR3: CASSIRGQNTEAFF. In nucleotides, the CDR3 is TGTGCCAGTAGTATTCGGGGACAGAACACTGAAGCTTTCTTT.